This paragraph reports one T cell receptor beta chain. The table lists this clone with a few counts. Which antigen it targets is not known. Base qualities were left out, and no much larger clone turns up one base away. Its CDR3 holds 13 amino acids, cysteine through phenylalanine. Left in the record is the CDR3 DNA by itself, 39 bases read in frame from the first base. Taken from the germline V gene, the CDR1 and CDR2 loops are SGDLS and YYNGEE. A distance of 11 bases separates the germline ends of V and J, which lose 0 bases and 7 bases respectively. The T-cell fraction in tumor and uninvolved lung tissue was obtained from TCR sequencing using the immunoSEQ assay. The published analysis was carried out like this. To analyze survival, patients were divided into a high T-cell fraction group (upper tertile) and a low T-cell fraction group (lower two tertiles), and the two groups were compared using a log-rank test. A signed-rank test was used to test paired tumor versus uninvolved lung differences in T-cell fraction. The table was pulled from immuneACCESS by TCRdb, which kept in-frame rearrangements only. Such tables lose some clones; where checked, under half of the loss comes from unresolved V genes, and the rest has no known cause. V, J and clone size are taken as reported in that table, and D and trimming were inferred from the DNA itself. The sample records approximately 12,000 clones, 55% to 75% of which are singletons. The ten largest clones take up more than 6% of the sample.

Patient enrollment in ICON started in April 2016, and the final patient was enrolled in late 2018. A subcohort of around 76 patients provided fresh tumor and matched uninvolved tissue for in-depth immune analyses, with TCR sequencing among those analyses. No cell sorting was done, and TCR sequencing was instead run on DNA isolated from bulk tissue. This sample was taken from a study of tumor-infiltrating lymphocytes in localized non-small cell lung cancer (dated by TCRdb to the early 2020s). Turning to the overall study: Several histologies were represented in the cohort, which also included both smokers and never-smokers as well as patients whose samples were collected after neoadjuvant chemotherapy. Each patient provided resected tumor tissue plus uninvolved lung tissue from the same patient, with the uninvolved lung tissue described as non-adjacent to the tumor. The same patients underwent several integrated assays, with TCR sequencing performed together with flow cytometry, multiplex immunofluorescence, RNA-seq, exome sequencing and proteomics. In total, the ICON cohort was made up of about 160 surgical patients who had localized non-small cell lung cancer and whose tumors were resected. The paired tumor versus uninvolved lung comparison of immunoSEQ T-cell fraction included 45 to 65 patients. Overall results and qualifications from the work: Because different assays used different pieces of the same tissue, technical variation could not be distinguished from intratumor heterogeneity. Assay coverage differed among patients according to how much tissue was available, so only a subset of the cohort had TCR sequencing. TCRbeta sequencing supported higher T cell infiltration in tumors than in uninvolved lung tissue, consistent with immunofluorescence CD3 counts. Recurrence-free survival showed no association with tumor T-cell fraction from TCR sequencing (p = 0.61). The TCR-derived T-cell fraction showed no difference between the flow cytometry-defined immunotypes IM1 (good prognosis) and IM2 (poor prognosis).

Sequencing input: lung tumor tissue. The sequence came from a human donor with non-small cell lung cancer. This chain joins TRBV9 to TRBJ2-7, with TRBD1 perhaps the D gene, on 6 matching bases. CDR3 reads: CASSVGEGDEQYF. The nucleotide sequence reads TGTGCCAGCAGCGTAGGTGAGGGGGATGAGCAGTACTTC.